This TCR beta chain was captured by sequencing in a study of blood T cells in healthy people across ages (dated by TCRdb to about 2015). Describing the broader study: Template switching captured roughly one uniquely barcoded TCR beta cDNA molecule per two T cells in model experiments. Age-related changes in TCR beta repertoire diversity were measured in the study by deep sequencing normalized with unique cDNA molecular identifiers. Donors were grouped into four age groups: young (average 16 years), middle-aged (under 40), aged (approximately 58) and long-lived (approximately 75). Donors of different ages were randomly distributed across sequencing lanes to avoid experimental bias. For two donors (one aged 18 to 30 and one aged 80 or older), the study analyzed two additional independent replicas of 1 million unique cDNA reads from the same blood draw. Overall results and qualifications from the work: Conclusive comparison of naive and antigen-experienced compartments was prevented by the profiling of bulk unsorted PBMCs. Observed TCR beta diversity per million T cells fell roughly linearly with age, and a significant reduction was already apparent by age about 36. Compared with the aged group, the long-lived group had more naive CD4+ T cells, fewer expanded clones and increased TCR diversity, suggesting age selection. Estimates of total diversity based on one million sequenced T cells were regarded as lower bounds and as underestimates. Because donor CMV infection status was unknown, age-related changes in expanded clonotypes were potentially confounded. Observed TCR beta diversity correlated strongly with the percentage of naive T cells measured by flow cytometry.

Libraries came from 5' RACE. A second PCR of about 6 to 11 cycles was run with a J-beta primer mix and a sample-barcoded 5' primer. Each TCR beta cDNA molecule received a unique molecular identifier from a template-switch 5' adaptor carrying 12 random nucleotides. Each sample yielded at least 2.5 million CDR3-containing paired-end reads. First-strand cDNA synthesis was performed from all RNA using the Mint cDNA synthesis kit, with priming by a TRBC-specific oligonucleotide. All cDNA was treated with uracil-DNA glycosylase and then went through a first 18-cycle PCR with the universal primers M1SS and BC2_uni_R. The study's own analysis went as follows. For normalization, 1 million high-quality reads were randomly selected from each sample, with every read carrying a distinct molecular identifier. Instead of being binned into consensus sequences, reads with shared molecular identifiers were discarded. MiTCR, run with a Q25 quality threshold and the strictest error-elimination algorithm, handled CDR3 identification, clonotype clustering and error correction. A nonparametric unseen species model with Euler transformation was used to estimate lower-bound total TCR beta diversity. The raw public reads went through TCRdb reprocessing: fastp at Q25, MiXCR clone calling, in-frame beta chains kept. Every entry covers one CDR3 protein and lists the most common genes and DNA from its rows. The V and J calls were determined by TCRdb, not by the authors. This sample lists some 1.8 million distinct CDR3 sequences; around 42% were detected once. The ten largest clones capture 20% to 25% of the sample.

CDR1 and CDR2 (MGHRA, YSYEKL) derive from the germline V gene. V and J are truncated by 4 bases and 6 bases respectively, leaving an intervening sequence of 18 bases. The CDR3 holds 15 amino acids from the cysteine to the phenylalanine. The kept DNA is CDR3 alone, 45 bases in frame from the first base. Donors were a few dozen systemically healthy Caucasian individuals from Russia aged 6 to 90 years. Ten milliliters of peripheral blood were collected from each donor into EDTA-treated Vacutainer tubes. Ficoll-Paque density-gradient centrifugation was used to isolate PBMCs, with at least 6 million per sample. Trizol reagent was used to extract total RNA from PBMCs, with at least 5 micrograms per sample. Naive CD45RAhigh/CD27high T cell percentages were measured by flow cytometry on a PBMC aliquot from every donor. With respect to this clonotype: Its antigen is not yet known. Base qualities are missing; no much larger clone stands one base away.

This TCR derives from a human donor in good health. Material: blood. Rearrangement joined TRBV4-1 to TRBJ1-1; no D gene can be assigned with confidence. The base sequence is TGCGCCAGCAGCCCCGATATTACGGGAGGGTCTGAAGCTTTCTTT. Its protein reads: CASSPDITGGSEAFF.